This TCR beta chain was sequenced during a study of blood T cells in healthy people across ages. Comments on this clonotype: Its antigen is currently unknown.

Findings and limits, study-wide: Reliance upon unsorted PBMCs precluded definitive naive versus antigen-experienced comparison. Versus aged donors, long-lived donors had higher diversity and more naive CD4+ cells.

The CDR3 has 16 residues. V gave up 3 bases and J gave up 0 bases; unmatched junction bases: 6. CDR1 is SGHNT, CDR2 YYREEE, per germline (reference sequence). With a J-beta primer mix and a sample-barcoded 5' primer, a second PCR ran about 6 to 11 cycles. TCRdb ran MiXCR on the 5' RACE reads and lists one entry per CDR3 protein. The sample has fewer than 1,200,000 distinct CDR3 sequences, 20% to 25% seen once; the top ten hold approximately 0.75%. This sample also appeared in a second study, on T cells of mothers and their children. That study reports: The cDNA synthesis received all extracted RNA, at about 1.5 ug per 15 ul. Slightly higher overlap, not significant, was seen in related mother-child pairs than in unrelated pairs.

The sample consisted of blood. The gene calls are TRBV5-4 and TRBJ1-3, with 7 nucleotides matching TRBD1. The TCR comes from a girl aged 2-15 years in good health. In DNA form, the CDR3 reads TGTGCCAGCAGCTGGAGGGGACAGAACTCTGGAAACACCATATATTTT. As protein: CASSWRGQNSGNTIYF. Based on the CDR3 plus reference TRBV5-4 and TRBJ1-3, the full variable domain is ETGVTQSPTHLIKTRGQQVTLRCSSQSGHNTVSWYQQALGQGPQFIFQYYREEENGRGNFPPRFSGLQFPNYSSELNVNALELDDSALYLCASSWRGQNSGNTIYFGEGSWLTVV.